These 13 T cell receptor beta chains share one sample of origin, sequenced in a study of long-term antiretroviral therapy in people with HIV. Investigators performed immunoSEQ version v3.0 at survey level. Libraries were prepared by immunoSEQ multiplex PCR; TCRdb keeps only in-frame clonotypes and omits some of them. The top ten hold 20% of the sample, which has about 9,200 clones, 75% seen once. Source: unsorted PBMCs, taken 1.8 years before starting antiretroviral therapy. Every receptor here comes from a man in his forties or fifties with HIV.

The V and J genes are TRBV5-4 and TRBJ1-1; D gene unclear. The CDR3 is 16 residues long. From germline, CDR1 is SGHNT and CDR2 YYREEE (reference sequence). Trimming removed 0 bases from V and 0 bases from J, with 12 bases in between. CDR3 in DNA: TGTGCCAGCAGCTTGGGGTCTCGGATTATGAACACTGAAGCTTTCTTT. Protein product: CASSLGSRIMNTEAFF.

The chain has TRBV30 and TRBJ1-1, with D maybe TRBD1 (5 bases). Trimming shortened V by 6 bases and J by 6 bases, and 11 bases separated the two germline ends. This CDR3 contains 11 residues. Germline CDR1 and CDR2: GTSNPN and SVGIG (reference sequence). CDR3 in DNA: TGTGCCTGCTGGGGGAGCGCTGAAGCTTTCTTT. This translates into CACWGSAEAFF. Based on the CDR3 plus reference TRBV30 and TRBJ1-1, the full variable domain is SQTIHQWPATLVQPVGSPLSLECTVEGTSNPNLYWYRQAAGRGLQLLFYSVGIGQISSEVPQNLSASRPQDRQFILSSKKLLLSDSGFYLCACWGSAEAFFGQGTRLTVV.

The chain recombines TRBV5-1 with TRBJ2-2; the match to TRBD1 covers 7 bases. Per germline, CDR1 SGHRS and CDR2 YFSETQ. The length of the CDR3 is 15 residues. With V trimmed by 6 bases and J by 2 bases, 7 bases remained unmatched. In nucleotides, the CDR3 is TGCGCCAGCACCTCAACAGGGGTAAACACCGGGGAGCTGTTTTTT. It translates to CASTSTGVNTGELFF.

The J gene is TRBJ1-6, the V gene TRBV18; D not resolved. The CDR3 sequence is 15 residues long. Germline V gene sequence: CDR1 KGHSH, CDR2 LQKENI. Trimming stripped 3 bases from V and 5 bases from J, with 11 bases between. CDR3 coding DNA: TGTGCCAGCTCACCGGACCGCTACAATAATTCACCCCTCCACTTT. The encoded protein is CASSPDRYNNSPLHF.

The chain combines TRBV7-9 with TRBJ2-6; possible D gene TRBD1, 6 bases. Trimming cost V 6 bases and J 0 bases, with 9 bases left between them. The V gene's germline CDR1 is SEHNR and CDR2 FQNEAQ (reference sequence). CDR3 length: 15 residues. CDR3 amino acids: CASSAGVSGANVLTF. The DNA of the CDR3 is TGTGCCAGCAGTGCAGGGGTCTCTGGGGCCAACGTCCTGACTTTC.

The sample holds one count of this clone. The CDR3 region is CAWSVQGNNSPLHF. The CDR3 DNA is TGTGCCTGGAGTGTACAGGGGAATAATTCACCCCTCCACTTT. The V call is TRBV30, the J call TRBJ1-6; 7 nucleotides agree with TRBD1. Unmatched junction bases numbered 1, after V lost 0 bases and J lost 5 bases. Germline CDR1 reads GTSNPN; CDR2 reads SVGIG (reference sequence). The CDR3 is made up of 14 amino acids.

The table lists this clone with a count of one. The chain couples TRBV9 to TRBJ2-2, with 9 bases that match TRBD2. CDR3 length equals 16 residues. Germline V lookup: CDR1 SGDLS, CDR2 YYNGEE. J lost 5 bases, V lost 0 bases, and 5 bases had no gene match. The DNA for the CDR3 is TGTGCCAGCAGCGTAGACCCTAGCGGGGCGACCGGGGAGCTGTTTTTT. It encodes CASSVDPSGATGELFF. Supplemented by reference TRBV9 and TRBJ2-2, the full variable domain reads DSGVTQTPKHLITATGQRVTLRCSPRSGDLSVYWYQQSLDQGLQFLIQYYNGEERAKGNILERFSAQQFPDLHSELNLSSLELGDSALYFCASSVDPSGATGELFFGEGSRLTVL.

This clone appeared a single time. CDR3 nucleotide sequence: TGCGCCAGTACCACAGGGGTTCACACTGAAGCTTTCTTT. This encodes CASTTGVHTEAFF. This chain links TRBV5-1 with TRBJ1-1; 7 bases are a match to TRBD1. Germline CDR1 is SGHRS and CDR2 is YFSETQ. The CDR3 has 13 amino acids. V dropped 8 bases and J dropped 3; count of bases not matched to a gene: 7.

J is TRBJ2-7 and V is TRBV18, with D possibly called TRBD1 or TRBD2 (5 bases each). The V gene's germline CDR1 is KGHSH and CDR2 LQKENI. Trimming shortened V by 3 bases and J by 0 bases, and 9 bases separated the two germline ends. The CDR3 covers 14 residues. The CDR3 nucleotides are TGTGCCAGCTCACCCGGGGCTCCCTCCTACGAGCAGTACTTC. Protein product: CASSPGAPSYEQYF.

The chain uses TRBV5-1 and TRBJ1-5; tentative D call: TRBD1 (5 bases). Germline V gene data show CDR1 as SGHRS and CDR2 as YFSETQ. V was shortened by 3 bases and J by 9 bases, with 13 bases between the two germline ends. CDR3 size: 13 residues. The CDR3 coding sequence is TGCGCCAGCAGCTCCGGGGCCGCCAGGCCCCAGCATTTT. Translation: CASSSGAARPQHF. Filled out from reference TRBV5-1 and TRBJ1-5, the complete variable domain reads KAGVTQTPRYLIKTRGQQVTLSCSPISGHRSVSWYQQTPGQGLQFLFEYFSETQRNKGNFPGRFSGRQFSNSRSEMNVSTLELGDSALYLCASSSGAARPQHFGDGTRLSIL.

The chain has TRBV5-1 and TRBJ2-3, with D perhaps given as TRBD1 or TRBD2 (5 bases each). The V and J ends lost 8 bases and 0 bases respectively, with 13 bases between them. The CDR3 runs 14 residues. In germline, CDR1 is SGHRS, CDR2 YFSETQ. CDR3 DNA sequence: TGCGCCAGTTCCCAGGGACCTAGCACAGATACGCAGTATTTT. This translates into CASSQGPSTDTQYF.

The chain has TRBV5-1 and TRBJ2-1; a weak D match, TRBD2 (6 bases). The V gene lost 2 bases and the J gene lost 5 bases, with 11 bases spanning the gap. The CDR3 is 14 residues long. Germline CDR1 SGHRS, CDR2 YFSETQ. In DNA, the CDR3 is TGCGCCAGCAGCTTCGGGGGATTCGACAATGAGCAGTTCTTC. This sequence encodes CASSFGGFDNEQFF.

The V gene is TRBV2, the J gene TRBJ2-2, with D tentatively TRBD2 (6 bases). CDR1 SNHLY and CDR2 FYNNEI come from the germline V gene. The CDR3 contains 17 residues. V shed 2 bases and J shed 2 bases, with 15 bases lying between them. CDR3 sequence (DNA): TGTGCCAGCAGTGAAATGGAAGCGGGCACTAACACCGGGGAGCTGTTTTTT. It translates to CASSEMEAGTNTGELFF.